The text below deals with one T cell receptor (beta chain). Primers: 60 Vbeta forward and 13 Jbeta reverse. TCRdb keeps only in-frame clones here, not all; method: immunoSEQ multiplex PCR. The data show around 100,000 clones, with more than 65% seen just once and about 16% held by the top ten. After removal of 6 bases from V and 6 bases from J, the junction contained 9 bases not matched to a gene. The CDR3 contains 14 residues. Germline lookup yields CDR1 MNHEY and CDR2 SVGAGI. There were likely unrecorded immune exposures, though donors were nominally healthy when sampled. These data are taken from a study of cytomegalovirus exposure and HLA in healthy donors.

This TCR was recovered from a woman between 18 and 29 years old in good health and CMV-seropositive. J is TRBJ2-7 and V is TRBV6-5; 9 bases map to TRBD1. Material: PBMCs. The CDR3 sequence: CASRGDRASGEQYF. CDR3 bases: TGTGCCAGCAGGGGGGACAGGGCCTCTGGCGAGCAGTACTTC.